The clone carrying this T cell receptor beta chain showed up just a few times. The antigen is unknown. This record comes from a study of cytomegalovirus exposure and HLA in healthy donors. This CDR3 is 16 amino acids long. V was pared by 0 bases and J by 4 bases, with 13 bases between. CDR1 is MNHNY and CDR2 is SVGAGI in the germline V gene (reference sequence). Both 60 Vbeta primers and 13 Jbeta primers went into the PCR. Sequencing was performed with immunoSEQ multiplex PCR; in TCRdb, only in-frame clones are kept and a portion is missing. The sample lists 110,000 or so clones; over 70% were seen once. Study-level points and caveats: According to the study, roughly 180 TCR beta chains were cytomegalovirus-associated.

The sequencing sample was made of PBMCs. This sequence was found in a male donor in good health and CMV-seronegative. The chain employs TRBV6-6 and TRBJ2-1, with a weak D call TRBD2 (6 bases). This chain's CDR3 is CASSYSIVAEYNEQFF. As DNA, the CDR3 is TGTGCCAGCAGTTACTCGATAGTAGCGGAGTACAATGAGCAGTTCTTC.